Described below is a single T cell receptor beta chain sequence and its context. The data were taken from a study of shared T cell receptors in the human thymus. The junction had 11 bases not matched to a gene; V was cut back by 0 bases and J by 3 bases. The germline CDR1 and CDR2 sequences are SGHNT and YYREEE (reference sequence). This CDR3 comprises 18 residues. The method was immunoSEQ multiplex PCR; TCRdb's version includes in-frame clones alone and lacks a portion of them. Of 450,000 to 650,000 clones listed, 70% to 80% are singletons. This sample also belongs to another study, concerning human thymus T cells. That study reports: Healthy Finnish infants undergoing corrective surgery for congenital heart defects provided the donor material. Resections that were taken during corrective heart surgery supplied the thymus tissue. Thymic and blood repertoires appeared to display a bias in their usage of V and J genes. Unrelated individuals had highly overlapping thymic repertoires, as reported in related research.

This TCR derives from a boy younger than two with a congenital heart defect. Sequencing used thymocytes. The J gene is TRBJ1-1, the V gene TRBV5-4, with 10 bases identical to TRBD1. CDR3 sequence reads: CASSLEGTGELRDTEAFF. CDR3 coding DNA: TGTGCCAGCAGCTTGGAAGGGACAGGGGAGCTTCGGGACACTGAAGCTTTCTTT.